The 30 T cell receptor beta chains in this list originate from one sample, sequenced in a study of shared clonotypes between healthy human individuals. As defined, naive CD8 cells were CD45RO-negative and positively selected for CCR7, with terminally differentiated effector memory CD45RA+ cells excluded. Here immunoSEQ multiplex PCR was the method, and the copy in TCRdb shows in-frame clones only, minus some. Of hundreds of thousands of clones in the sample, around 93% were seen once. Material for sequencing was naive CD8+ T cells sorted from blood. The receptors originated from a young man in good health.

This chain links TRBV11-2 with TRBJ2-7; D perhaps matches TRBD2 (5 bases). V was shortened by 4 bases and J by 7 bases, with 17 bases between the two germline ends. This CDR3 is built from 14 residues. The germline gives CDR1 SGHAT, CDR2 FQNNGV. CDR3 residues: CASSYLQVAREQYF. The CDR3 DNA sequence: TGTGCCAGCAGCTATCTTCAGGTAGCGCGGGAGCAGTACTTC.

V is TRBV27 and J is TRBJ1-1; a possible D gene is TRBD1 (5 bases). The germline V and J ends were trimmed by 6 bases and 1 base, with 18 bases remaining between them. This CDR3 is built from 16 residues. The germline V gene has CDR1 MNHEY and CDR2 SMNVEV (reference sequence). The CDR3 reads CASSNRAGRPNTEAFF. The CDR3 DNA reads as TGTGCCAGCAGCAATCGGGCAGGGCGACCGAACACTGAAGCTTTCTTT.

The V call is TRBV10-3, the J call TRBJ1-3; no definite D call. V was cut by 0 bases and J by 0 bases, with 9 bases left in between. This CDR3 has 16 amino acids. CDR1 is ENHRY, CDR2 SYGVKD, per germline. CDR3 nucleotides: TGTGCCATCAGTGAGTCGGCCAGATACTCTGGAAACACCATATATTTT. Encoded protein: CAISESARYSGNTIYF.

The gene calls are TRBV9 and TRBJ2-1; possibly TRBD2 for D (6 bases). Germline assignment: CDR1 SGDLS and CDR2 YYNGEE. This CDR3 spans 17 amino acids. The V gene lost 3 bases and the J gene lost 0 bases, with 16 bases spanning the gap. CDR3 DNA: TGTGCCAGCAGCGACCGCGTAGCGGAGAGCTCCTACAATGAGCAGTTCTTC. This codes for CASSDRVAESSYNEQFF.

Only one count was recorded for this clone. V usage is TRBV9 and J usage is TRBJ2-3; D is ambiguous. The CDR3 runs to 15 residues. V lost 2 bases and J lost 2, with 12 bases in between. In germline, CDR1 is SGDLS, CDR2 YYNGEE. The DNA of the CDR3 is TGTGCCAGCAGCGTGAGGCCAGGTGACACAGATACGCAGTATTTT. This sequence encodes CASSVRPGDTDTQYF.

The chain is built from TRBV6-5 and TRBJ2-7; 7 bases line up with TRBD1. The V segment lost 7 bases and the J segment 6 bases; nucleotides outside the gene matches: 15. The germline gives CDR1 MNHEY, CDR2 SVGAGI. The CDR3 is 15 residues long. DNA for the CDR3: TGTGCCAGCACCCAAAATAGAGGGGGCTACGGCGAGCAGTACTTC. This encodes CASTQNRGGYGEQYF.

The CDR3 reads CASSYSSLGGELFF. CDR3 DNA sequence: TGTGCCAGCAGTTACTCGAGTCTGGGAGGGGAGCTGTTTTTT. This sequence joins TRBV6-5 and TRBJ2-2; no firm D call. V was clipped by 0 bases and J by 8 bases, with 10 bases between them. The CDR3 contains 14 residues. Looked up from germline, CDR1 is MNHEY and CDR2 is SVGAGI.

The CDR3 region has the DNA TGTGCCAGCAGCCCCCAGGATGGGACTTCTAGCACAGATACGCAGTATTTT. It encodes CASSPQDGTSSTDTQYF. The genes are TRBV7-8 and TRBJ2-3; D may be TRBD2 (6 bases). Trimming left V 5 bases short and J 0 bases short, with 18 bases between. CDR1 and CDR2 (germline): SGHVS, FQNEAQ. This CDR3 spans 17 amino acids. The complete variable domain, with remaining parts taken from reference TRBV7-8 and TRBJ2-3, reads GAGVSQSPRYKVAKRGQDVALRCDPISGHVSLFWYQQALGQGPEFLTYFQNEAQLDKSGLPSDRFFAERPEGSVSTLKIQRTQQEDSAVYLCASSPQDGTSSTDTQYFGPGTRLTVL.

The V gene is TRBV13, the J gene TRBJ1-1, with TRBD1 matching over 7 bases. The CDR3 covers 13 residues. In germline, CDR1 is PRHDT, CDR2 FYEKMQ (reference sequence). With V trimmed by 8 bases and J by 7 bases, 10 bases remained unmatched. The CDR3 protein is CASHGRGGGEAFF. CDR3 nucleotides: TGTGCCAGCCATGGCAGGGGGGGAGGTGAAGCTTTCTTT.

The genes are TRBV4-3 and TRBJ2-7, with a tentative D call TRBD2 (6 bases). Germline loops: CDR1 LGHNA, CDR2 YSLEER. V was pared by 0 bases and J by 1 base, with 10 bases between. This CDR3 comprises 15 residues. The DNA of the CDR3 is TGCGCCAGCAGCCAAGAAGGCGGGAAGTCCTACGAGCAGTACTTC. Its translation: CASSQEGGKSYEQYF.

The chain joins TRBV6-5 to TRBJ2-1; 10 bases align to TRBD1. This CDR3 spans 13 amino acids. Germline CDR1 is MNHEY and CDR2 is SVGAGI. V was clipped by 4 bases and J by 6 bases; unmatched bases: 0. CDR3 sequence: CASSWDRGNEQFF. In nucleotides, the CDR3 is TGTGCCAGCAGTTGGGACAGGGGCAATGAGCAGTTCTTC.

For this clone: The junction departs from the called germline gene at one end, perhaps through a read error. The genes are TRBV7-7 and TRBJ2-1; D is undetermined. The germline V gene encodes CDR1 SSHAT and CDR2 FNYEAQ (reference sequence). The CDR3 is 13 amino acids. The CDR3 here is CASSARPNNEQFF. Written as DNA, the CDR3 is TGTGCTAGCAGCGCTCGACCTAACAATGAGCAGTTCTTC. Drawing the rest from reference TRBV7-7 and TRBJ2-1, the complete variable domain is GAGVSQSPRYKVTKRGQDVTLRCDPISSHATLYWYQQALGQGPEFLTYFNYEAQPDKSGLPSDRFSAERPEGSISTLTIQRTEQRDSAMYRCASSARPNNEQFFGPGTRLTVL.

As concerns this clone: In the same sample, other DNA sequences code for this CDR3. The rearrangement joins TRBV7-6 to TRBJ1-5, with D tentatively TRBD1 (5 bases). The CDR3 is made up of 15 amino acids. Germline V gives CDR1 SGHVS, CDR2 FNYEAQ. V gave up 2 bases and J gave up 3 bases, with 11 bases separating them. The CDR3 DNA follows: TGTGCCAGCAGCTTACGTACAGGCGACAATCAGCCCCAGCATTTT. This encodes CASSLRTGDNQPQHF.

This chain joins TRBV9 and TRBJ2-1, with TRBD2 matching over 13 bases. This CDR3 region has 16 residues. Unmatched junction bases numbered 1, after V lost 0 bases and J lost 4 bases. Germline V gives CDR1 SGDLS, CDR2 YYNGEE. The CDR3 nucleotides read TGTGCCAGCAGCGTAGAACTAGCGGGGGGGTACAATGAGCAGTTCTTC. It yields the protein CASSVELAGGYNEQFF.

The rearrangement joins TRBV19 to TRBJ1-5; D remains ambiguous. Germline CDR1 is LNHDA and CDR2 is SQIVND (reference sequence). This CDR3 has 16 amino acids. The V gene lost 3 bases and the J gene lost 4 bases, with 16 bases spanning the gap. Written as DNA, the CDR3 is TGTGCCAGTAGTATTATAGACGGAACGTTTAATCAGCCCCAGCATTTT. It translates to CASSIIDGTFNQPQHF.

The chain links TRBV30 to TRBJ2-2, with TRBD1 matching over 10 bases. J lost 9 bases, V lost 3 bases, and 7 bases had no gene match. The CDR3 has 14 amino acids. Germline V CDR1 and CDR2: GTSNPN, SVGIG (reference sequence). The DNA for the CDR3 is TGTGCCTGGAGCCTAGGGACAGGGGAGTGGGAGCTGTTTTTT. Amino acids: CAWSLGTGEWELFF. Combining the CDR3 with reference TRBV30 and TRBJ2-2 gives the whole variable domain SQTIHQWPATLVQPVGSPLSLECTVEGTSNPNLYWYRQAAGRGLQLLFYSVGIGQISSEVPQNLSASRPQDRQFILSSKKLLLSDSGFYLCAWSLGTGEWELFFGEGSRLTVL.

The chain links TRBV4-3 to TRBJ1-2, with 11 positions matching TRBD1. This CDR3 is built from 16 residues. Germline-derived CDR1 and CDR2 are LGHNA and YSLEER. J gave up 5 bases and V 0 bases, and 5 bases lay outside the gene matches. The CDR3 sequence is CASSQDLGQGGYGYTF. DNA of the CDR3: TGCGCCAGCAGCCAAGATTTGGGACAGGGGGGATATGGCTACACCTTC.

This sequence joins TRBV15 and TRBJ1-1; D gene ambiguous. The germline V and J ends were trimmed by 5 bases and 7 bases, with 11 bases remaining between them. The CDR3 loop spans 12 amino acids. The V gene's germline CDR1 is LNHNV and CDR2 YYDKDF (reference sequence). CDR3 DNA sequence: TGTGCCACCAGCGCGTGGGAGGGTGAAGCTTTCTTT. It codes for CATSAWEGEAFF.

The J gene is TRBJ1-2, the V gene TRBV27; weak D call: TRBD1 (5 bases). This CDR3 contains 16 residues. Germline V lookup: CDR1 MNHEY, CDR2 SMNVEV (reference sequence). V was cut by 6 bases and J by 5 bases, with 22 bases left in between. The CDR3 bases are TGTGCCAGCAGATCCCGACGACAGCGTGAGCCTTATGGCTACACCTTC. It encodes CASRSRRQREPYGYTF.

With regard to this clone: Since a much larger clone is just one base distant, this may be a read error. This sample includes further DNA sequences coding for the same CDR3. The V and J genes are TRBV28 and TRBJ2-3; D remains unclear. Germline V gene data show CDR1 as MDHEN and CDR2 as SYDVKM. This CDR3 is 11 amino acids long. V was pared by 3 bases and J by 3 bases, with 1 base between. CDR3 sequence reads: CASSLTDTQYF. CDR3 nucleotides: TGTGCCAGCAGTTTGACAGATACGCAGTATTTT.

The rearrangement joins TRBV10-1 to TRBJ2-1, with 13 bases fitting TRBD2. The CDR3 consists of 19 residues. V lost 6 bases and J lost 2; bases outside the gene matches: 13. Per the germline V gene, CDR1 is WNHNN and CDR2 is SYGVQD (reference sequence). The CDR3: CASSTGTSGMASPYNEQFF. CDR3 in DNA: TGCGCCAGCAGCACCGGGACTAGCGGGATGGCCAGCCCCTACAATGAGCAGTTCTTC.

V and J are TRBV7-6 and TRBJ2-4, with 9 bases aligning to TRBD1. CDR1 and CDR2 from the germline V gene are SGHVS and FNYEAQ. V was clipped by 5 bases and J by 8 bases; unmatched bases: 7. CDR3 length: 14 amino acids. CDR3 coding DNA: TGTGCCAGCAGCCCCCGGACAGGGGAGGACATTCAGTACTTC. This encodes CASSPRTGEDIQYF. The full variable domain, in which reference TRBV7-6 and TRBJ2-4 provide the parts outside the CDR3, is GAGVSQSPRYKVTKRGQDVALRCDPISGHVSLYWYRQALGQGPEFLTYFNYEAQQDKSGLPNDRFSAERPEGSISTLTIQRTEQRDSAMYRCASSPRTGEDIQYFGAGTRLSVL.

The V and J genes are TRBV2 and TRBJ1-2; D is ambiguous. Germline V gene data show CDR1 as SNHLY and CDR2 as FYNNEI. V was shortened by 6 bases and J by 4 bases, with 12 bases between the two germline ends. The CDR3 consists of 13 residues. CDR3 sequence reads: CASSPGGGYGYTF. Here the CDR3 DNA reads TGTGCCAGCAGCCCCGGTGGAGGCTATGGCTACACCTTC. Combining the CDR3 with reference TRBV2 and TRBJ1-2 gives the whole variable domain EPEVTQTPSHQVTQMGQEVILRCVPISNHLYFYWYRQILGQKVEFLVSFYNNEISEKSEIFDDQFSVERPDGSNFTLKIRSTKLEDSAMYFCASSPGGGYGYTFGSGTRLTVV.

The V and J genes are TRBV7-9 and TRBJ2-7; TRBD2 matches at 8 bases. This CDR3 has 17 residues. Germline CDR1 and CDR2: SEHNR and FQNEAQ (reference sequence). V shed 0 bases, J shed 0 bases, and the junction held 7 bases outside the gene matches. The CDR3 spells CASSLASGGMSSYEQYF. The CDR3 bases are TGTGCCAGCAGCTTAGCCTCGGGGGGGATGAGCTCCTACGAGCAGTACTTC.

The chain is built from TRBV6-5 and TRBJ2-4; D tentatively reads TRBD1 or TRBD2 (6 bases each). This CDR3 is 13 amino acids long. The V and J ends lost 0 bases and 9 bases respectively, with 9 bases between them. Germline V gives CDR1 MNHEY, CDR2 SVGAGI. CDR3 residues: CASSYSGGSIQYF. CDR3 DNA sequence: TGTGCCAGCAGTTACTCAGGGGGGTCCATTCAGTACTTC.

The rearrangement joins TRBV7-9 to TRBJ2-1, with D possibly matching TRBD2 (6 bases). CDR3 length equals 11 residues. Germline-derived CDR1 and CDR2 are SEHNR and FQNEAQ (reference sequence). The CDR3 region is CVSGRYNEQFF. The CDR3 DNA sequence: TGTGTTAGCGGTAGATACAATGAGCAGTTCTTC.

The J gene is TRBJ2-1, the V gene TRBV5-4; 8 bases fit TRBD2. The V and J ends lost 4 bases and 0 bases, in that order; junction bases with no gene match: 6. Per the germline V gene, CDR1 is SGHNT and CDR2 is YYREEE (reference sequence). This CDR3 is 16 amino acids long. As DNA, the CDR3 is TGTGCCAGCAGCGGTAGCGGGATTAGCTCCTACAATGAGCAGTTCTTC. Encoded protein: CASSGSGISSYNEQFF.

DNA of the CDR3: TGTGCCAGCCTCAGGGGATTAGATGGCTACACCTTC. Translating it yields CASLRGLDGYTF. The V call is TRBV2, the J call TRBJ1-2; weak D call: TRBD1 (6 bases). Germline CDR1 and CDR2: SNHLY and FYNNEI. V was trimmed by 8 bases and J by 6 bases, leaving 13 bases between them. The CDR3 totals 12 residues.

The chain is built from TRBV7-3 and TRBJ2-3; 7 nucleotides align to TRBD1. With 5 bases clipped from V and 0 bases from J, the junction kept 11 bases outside the gene matches. The V gene's germline CDR1 is SGHTA and CDR2 FQGTGA. This CDR3 has 17 residues. CDR3 coding DNA: TGTGCCAGCAGCCGAAGCCCCAGGGGGTCTAGCACAGATACGCAGTATTTT. It translates to CASSRSPRGSSTDTQYF.

Here the CDR3 DNA reads TGTGCCAGCAGCTTGCGGGGGACGGATGAGCAGTTCTTC. This translates into CASSLRGTDEQFF. This chain uses TRBV5-8 with TRBJ2-1, with a tentative D call TRBD2 (6 bases). Germline V CDR1 and CDR2: SGHTS, YDEGEE. The CDR3 contains 13 residues. V lost 1 base, J lost 8 bases, and 10 bases lay in between.